The next 24 T cell receptor beta chains were all read from a single sample in a study of radiotherapy plus CTLA-4 blockade in lung cancer. The method was immunoSEQ multiplex PCR; TCRdb's version includes in-frame clones alone and lacks a portion of them. The sample lists about 97,000 clones; roughly 79% were seen once. The source was peripheral blood, collected from a patient treated with radiotherapy plus ipilimumab. The receptors originated from a human donor with non-small cell lung cancer who had a partial response to radiotherapy plus ipilimumab. Some clones in this sample may be carry-over from other donors' samples.

The chain joins TRBV2 to TRBJ1-5, with D uncertain. The CDR3 spans 13 residues. Trimming cost V 8 bases and J 3 bases, with 11 bases left between them. Germline V CDR1 and CDR2: SNHLY, FYNNEI. The CDR3 bases are TGTGCCAGCGGAGCGGAAATCAATCAGCCCCAGCATTTT. The encoded protein is CASGAEINQPQHF.

This rearrangement joins TRBV30 to TRBJ1-2; D gene ambiguous. Germline CDR1 is GTSNPN and CDR2 is SVGIG (reference sequence). V shed 3 bases and J shed 7 bases, with 21 bases lying between them. This CDR3 comprises 15 residues. The CDR3 is CAWSVVSRGLGGYTF. CDR3 DNA: TGTGCCTGGAGCGTAGTATCGCGGGGTCTGGGTGGCTACACCTTC.

The rearrangement links TRBV7-6 to TRBJ2-2; D uncertain. V lost 2 bases, J lost 0 bases, and 10 bases lay in between. Germline V gives CDR1 SGHVS, CDR2 FNYEAQ. The CDR3 is 16 residues long. The CDR3 DNA sequence: TGTGCCAGCAGCTTATATAATAGTGCGAACACCGGGGAGCTGTTTTTT. As protein: CASSLYNSANTGELFF.

There are a few counts of this clone. The V and J genes are TRBV5-5 and TRBJ2-5; 8 nucleotides agree with TRBD2. This CDR3 contains 15 residues. With V trimmed by 5 bases and J by 3 bases, 9 bases remained unmatched. Germline-derived CDR1 and CDR2 are SGHKS and YYEKEE (reference sequence). CDR3 DNA: TGTGCCAGCAGTCCTCCCGGGACTAGAGAAGAGACCCAGTACTTC. Translating gives CASSPPGTREETQYF. Supplemented by reference TRBV5-5 and TRBJ2-5, the full variable domain reads DAGVTQSPTHLIKTRGQQVTLRCSPISGHKSVSWYQQVLGQGPQFIFQYYEKEERGRGNFPDRFSARQFPNYSSELNVNALLLGDSALYLCASSPPGTREETQYFGPGTRLLVL.

The CDR3 spells CASSQDWPETYEQYF. CDR3 bases: TGCGCCAGCAGCCAAGATTGGCCGGAGACCTACGAGCAGTACTTC. This chain joins TRBV4-1 and TRBJ2-7; D uncertain. V lost 0 bases and J lost 2, with 11 bases in between. CDR3 length: 15 residues. CDR1 is MGHRA, CDR2 YSYEKL, per germline.

As regards this clone: Its ends do not fully match the called genes, so a read error is possible. The chain is built from TRBV6-6 and TRBJ2-6; 8 bases fit TRBD1. CDR1 is MNHNY, CDR2 SVGAGI, per germline (reference sequence). The CDR3 loop spans 16 amino acids. The CDR3: CACSYPRGPGANVLTF. The CDR3 DNA follows: TGTGCCTGCAGTTACCCCAGGGGGCCTGGGGCCAACGTCCTGACTTTC.

The chain is built from TRBV6-6 and TRBJ2-1; possible D gene TRBD2, 6 bases. This CDR3 region has 16 residues. Germline loops: CDR1 MNHNY, CDR2 SVGAGI (reference sequence). V gave up 6 bases and J gave up 0 bases, with 15 bases separating them. For the CDR3, the DNA is TGTGCCAGCAGCCCACGTGGGGGGAGCTCCTACAATGAGCAGTTCTTC. Translating it yields CASSPRGGSSYNEQFF.

The chain employs TRBV7-8 and TRBJ2-3, with D possibly being TRBD2 (6 bases). The CDR3 is 15 amino acids. CDR1 and CDR2 (germline): SGHVS, FQNEAQ. Trimming cost V 2 bases and J 6 bases, with 15 bases left between them. In DNA, the CDR3 is TGTGCCAGCAGCTTATTGCGGGAACCGGAGGATACGCAGTATTTT. It is translated as CASSLLREPEDTQYF. The complete variable domain, with remaining parts taken from reference TRBV7-8 and TRBJ2-3, reads GAGVSQSPRYKVAKRGQDVALRCDPISGHVSLFWYQQALGQGPEFLTYFQNEAQLDKSGLPSDRFFAERPEGSVSTLKIQRTQQEDSAVYLCASSLLREPEDTQYFGPGTRLTVL.

This sequence joins TRBV9 and TRBJ2-5; TRBD2 is a possible D gene (6 bases). The DNA end is a closer match to TRBJ2-7, so the J assignment may be wrong. This CDR3 has 15 residues. The germline V gene has CDR1 SGDLS and CDR2 YYNGEE. CDR3 bases: TGTGCCAGCAGCGTTGGTCCCGGAGGGGCCTACGAGCAGTACTTC. It yields the protein CASSVGPGGAYEQYF.

The V gene is TRBV4-2, the J gene TRBJ2-5, with D tentatively TRBD2 (6 bases). The assigned J gene may be wrong: the sequence end matches TRBJ2-7 better. This CDR3 is 16 amino acids long. Germline V lookup: CDR1 LGHNA, CDR2 YNFKEQ. The CDR3 protein is CASSHRSGRGSYEQYF. Here the CDR3 DNA reads TGTGCCAGCAGCCACCGGTCAGGGCGGGGCTCCTACGAGCAGTACTTC.

The chain combines TRBV9 with TRBJ2-3; 11 positions match TRBD2. V trimming: 3 bases; J trimming: 4 bases; junction bases outside the gene matches: 10. Germline V gives CDR1 SGDLS, CDR2 YYNGEE. The CDR3 is 17 residues long. CDR3 amino acids: CASSARLAGQVADTQYF. The CDR3 DNA follows: TGTGCCAGCAGCGCCAGACTAGCGGGACAGGTCGCAGATACGCAGTATTTT.

The chain uses TRBV7-2 and TRBJ2-5; 9 nucleotides agree with TRBD2. V gave up 6 bases and J gave up 2 bases; unmatched junction bases: 7. The V gene's germline CDR1 is SGHTA and CDR2 FQGNSA. The CDR3 contains 15 residues. As DNA, the CDR3 is TGTGCCAGCAGACGAAGTCTAGCGGGGCAAGAGACCCAGTACTTC. Protein: CASRRSLAGQETQYF.

This rearrangement joins TRBV10-3 to TRBJ2-7; TRBD1 matches 12 bases. After removal of 7 bases from V and 8 bases from J, the junction contained 9 bases not matched to a gene. Germline CDR1 ENHRY, CDR2 SYGVKD. The CDR3 length is 14 residues. The CDR3 nucleotides read TGTGCCATCACCCCCGGGACAGGGGGCAAACAGCAGTACTTC. The encoded protein is CAITPGTGGKQQYF.

The gene calls are TRBV6-1 and TRBJ1-1, with 8 bases identical to TRBD1. Germline V gene lookup returns CDR1 MNHNS and CDR2 SASEGT. CDR3 length: 14 residues. The V gene end was trimmed by 7 bases and the J gene end by 2 bases; junction bases not matched to a gene: 6. CDR3 sequence (DNA): TGTGCCAGCACTCGAGGACAGGGAAACACTGAAGCTTTCTTT. It is translated as CASTRGQGNTEAFF.

The chain joins TRBV29-1 to TRBJ1-2; D is undetermined. In germline, CDR1 is SQVTM, CDR2 ANQGSEA. The CDR3 totals 16 residues. The V and J ends lost 3 bases and 4 bases respectively, with 21 bases between them. The CDR3 region is CSVEGGTPPSGYGYTF. The CDR3 DNA sequence: TGCAGCGTTGAGGGAGGCACACCTCCCTCCGGCTATGGCTACACCTTC.

The gene calls are TRBV2 and TRBJ2-2; 11 bases line up with TRBD1. The CDR3 is 15 amino acids. Germline lookup yields CDR1 SNHLY and CDR2 FYNNEI. Germline trimming cut 4 bases from V and 6 bases from J; bases unmatched to any gene: 4. This CDR3 is CASSGRDRGSGELFF. CDR3 DNA sequence: TGTGCCAGCAGTGGCCGGGACAGGGGGTCCGGGGAGCTGTTTTTT.

This clone was seen a handful of times. This sequence joins TRBV6-5 and TRBJ2-7; tentative D call: TRBD2 (6 bases). Germline assignment: CDR1 MNHEY and CDR2 SVGAGI. The CDR3 has 12 amino acids. V was trimmed by 6 bases and J by 7 bases, leaving 13 bases between them. CDR3 residues: CASRRGGTEQYF. For the CDR3, the DNA is TGTGCCAGCAGACGGGGAGGTACGGAGCAGTACTTC.

In its sample, this clone was seen a few times. V and J are TRBV2 and TRBJ2-3; D might be TRBD1 (6 bases). The CDR3 spans 16 residues. Per the germline V gene, CDR1 is SNHLY and CDR2 is FYNNEI. The V gene lost 11 bases and the J gene lost 0 bases, with 21 bases spanning the gap. This CDR3 reads CAGQGPTGQSTDTQYF. CDR3 coding DNA: TGTGCCGGCCAAGGCCCTACAGGACAGAGCACAGATACGCAGTATTTT.

This clone was observed a handful of times. The chain employs TRBV6-5 and TRBJ1-3, with TRBD1 matching 8 bases. Germline V gene data show CDR1 as MNHEY and CDR2 as SVGAGI. The CDR3 is made up of 14 amino acids. Germline trimming cut 5 bases from V and 2 bases from J; bases unmatched to any gene: 2. CDR3 bases: TGTGCCAGCAGTGAGACAGGGGCTGGAAACACCATATATTTT. Amino acid sequence: CASSETGAGNTIYF.

This chain uses TRBV5-1 with TRBJ1-3, with 7 bases matching TRBD1. This CDR3 has 14 amino acids. CDR1 and CDR2 from the germline V gene are SGHRS and YFSETQ. After removal of 4 bases from V and 4 bases from J, the junction contained 5 bases not matched to a gene. For the CDR3, the DNA is TGCGCCAGCAGCCGCGGGACAGCAGGAAACACCATATATTTT. Translation: CASSRGTAGNTIYF.

This chain connects TRBV14 to TRBJ2-3, with TRBD2 as a possible D gene (6 bases). The germline V and J ends were trimmed by 3 bases and 7 bases, with 8 bases remaining between them. CDR1 is SGHDN and CDR2 is FVKESK in the germline V gene. This CDR3 is built from 12 residues. CDR3 nucleotides: TGTGCCAGCAGCCAGGGACTTTATACGCAGTATTTT. Translation: CASSQGLYTQYF.

The chain uses TRBV10-3 and TRBJ2-1; TRBD1 agrees at 8 bases. The CDR3 contains 14 residues. With 8 bases clipped from V and 9 bases from J, the junction kept 12 bases outside the gene matches. Germline CDR1 and CDR2: ENHRY and SYGVKD. The CDR3 nucleotides read TGTGCCATCGGAGCAGGGGGCGATGCAAGTGAGCAGTTCTTC. Translated, it gives CAIGAGGDASEQFF.

The chain combines TRBV27 with TRBJ1-2, with a tentative D call TRBD1 (5 bases). Looked up from germline, CDR1 is MNHEY and CDR2 is SMNVEV (reference sequence). This CDR3 has 14 residues. V lost 2 bases and J lost 0, with 7 bases in between. The CDR3 here is CASSLHRTNYGYTF. The CDR3 nucleotides are TGTGCCAGCAGTTTACACAGGACTAACTATGGCTACACCTTC.

The chain couples TRBV19 to TRBJ1-4; D gene unclear. The germline CDR1 and CDR2 sequences are LNHDA and SQIVND (reference sequence). V was trimmed by 1 base and J by 7 bases, leaving 7 bases between them. This CDR3 comprises 13 residues. In DNA form, the CDR3 reads TGTGCCAGTAGTATAGCAGCGGGTGAAAAACTGTTTTTT. This codes for CASSIAAGEKLFF.